Listed below are T cell receptor beta chains from one sample, sequenced in a study of response to subunit inactivated influenza vaccine. TCRdb reprocessed the RT-PCR reads via MiXCR and lists one record per CDR3 protein. The table has hundreds of thousands of distinct CDR3 sequences, roughly 14% seen once. The source material was PBMCs from blood, sampled 14 days before vaccination. Source of these receptors: a man in his forties or fifties who received an inactivated influenza vaccine. Both conserved end residues are part of each CDR3. The D gene is left open where the match is weak. Not every row has a clone size; where given, it reads once, few, many or a size class.

size: few
D: TRBD2
J: TRBJ2-5
V: TRBV4-1
CDR3: CASSQVRGGRETQYF
DNA: TGCGCCAGCAGCCAAGTGCGGGGGGGCCGGGAGACCCAGTACTTC

size: many
D: -
J: TRBJ1-4
V: TRBV11-2
CDR3: CASSLGDAIGKLFF
DNA: TGTGCCAGCAGCTTAGGAGATGCAATTGGAAAACTGTTTTTT

size: -
D: TRBD1
J: TRBJ2-5
V: TRBV2
CDR3: CASSETSRDREETQYF
DNA: TGTGCCAGCAGTGAAACAAGCCGGGACAGGGAAGAGACCCAGTACTTC

size: few
D: -
J: TRBJ2-3
V: TRBV20-1
CDR3: CSARDQGGHATQYF
DNA: TGCAGTGCTAGAGATCAGGGGGGGCATGCTACGCAGTATTTT

size: few
D: -
J: TRBJ1-5
V: TRBV28
CDR3: CASSPGQSWGNQPQHF
DNA: TGTGCCAGCAGCCCAGGACAGTCATGGGGCAATCAGCCCCAGCATTTT

size: -
D: -
J: TRBJ1-2
V: TRBV18
CDR3: CASSASGTSNYGYTF
DNA: TGTGCCAGCTCAGCCTCCGGGACTTCTAACTATGGCTACACCTTC

size: few
D: -
J: TRBJ2-1
V: TRBV2
CDR3: CASSEVTDYNEQFF
DNA: TGTGCCAGCAGTGAAGTGACAGATTACAATGAGCAGTTCTTC

size: -
D: -
J: TRBJ1-4
V: TRBV20-1
CDR3: CSARDWTPEGEKLFF
DNA: TGCAGTGCTAGAGATTGGACCCCTGAGGGTGAAAAACTGTTTTTT

size: -
D: -
J: TRBJ1-1
V: TRBV6-2/TRBV6-3
CDR3: CASSLIVEAEAFF
DNA: TGTGCCAGCAGTTTAATAGTTGAAGCTGAAGCTTTCTTT

size: -
D: TRBD2
J: TRBJ2-1
V: TRBV7-6
CDR3: CASSLVPSGASRYNGQFF
DNA: TGTGCCAGCAGCTTAGTACCTAGCGGGGCCTCCCGCTACAATGGGCAGTTCTTC

size: -
D: TRBD1
J: TRBJ2-5
V: TRBV7-8
CDR3: CASSQGAGETQYF
DNA: TGTGCCAGCAGCCAGGGGGCAGGAGAGACCCAGTACTTC